This T cell receptor (beta chain) was recovered during a study of blood T cell repertoires in COVID-19. Study at large: Sample material is recorded as cDNA or gDNA derived from T cells, B-cell-depleted T cells, or PBMCs.

Methods used by the authors: Cell counts per sample came from amplifying reference gene primers. Generated by immunoSEQ multiplex PCR, the TCRdb table keeps only in-frame clones and is missing some. That table supplies the V and J calls and clone size; D and trimming were determined from the DNA. The table records roughly 250,000 clones, about 90% of them present only once. V lost 0 bases and J lost 4, with 18 bases in between. There are 17 residues in the CDR3. The V gene's germline CDR1 is SGHAT and CDR2 FQNNGV. Specimen: peripheral blood. The sequence derives from a woman between 35 and 50 years old with acute or convalescent COVID-19. The J gene is TRBJ1-2, the V gene TRBV11-2; D is undetermined. CDR3 nucleotides: TGTGCCAGCAGCTTAGACTCGCGGGTCGCCAGTAGCTATGGCTACACCTTC. Its translation: CASSLDSRVASSYGYTF.